The source of this TCR beta chain is a study of CD8 T cells in Susac syndrome. Deletions cut 1 base from V and 3 bases from J, with 6 bases between. The CDR3 loop spans 13 amino acids. Germline loops: CDR1 SEHNR, CDR2 FQNEAQ (reference sequence). Random-hexamer reverse transcription was applied to 0.5 to 1 ug RNA. Multiplex immunoSEQ PCR targeted 54 Vbeta and 13 Jbeta TCR beta segments. Using its own MiXCR run on the immunoSEQ multiplex PCR reads, TCRdb lists one record per CDR3 protein. Of nearly 200,000 distinct CDR3 sequences listed, roughly 96% are singletons. Negative isolation was used for CD8+ and CD4+ T cells and FACS enrichment for TEMRA cells.

The clonotype comes from a human donor with multiple sclerosis. This rearrangement joins TRBV7-9 to TRBJ1-1; D unresolved. The specimen was CD4+ T cells from PBMCs. The CDR3 coding sequence is TGTGCCAGCAGCTTAGATGAAGACACTGAAGCTTTCTTT. It yields the protein CASSLDEDTEAFF.